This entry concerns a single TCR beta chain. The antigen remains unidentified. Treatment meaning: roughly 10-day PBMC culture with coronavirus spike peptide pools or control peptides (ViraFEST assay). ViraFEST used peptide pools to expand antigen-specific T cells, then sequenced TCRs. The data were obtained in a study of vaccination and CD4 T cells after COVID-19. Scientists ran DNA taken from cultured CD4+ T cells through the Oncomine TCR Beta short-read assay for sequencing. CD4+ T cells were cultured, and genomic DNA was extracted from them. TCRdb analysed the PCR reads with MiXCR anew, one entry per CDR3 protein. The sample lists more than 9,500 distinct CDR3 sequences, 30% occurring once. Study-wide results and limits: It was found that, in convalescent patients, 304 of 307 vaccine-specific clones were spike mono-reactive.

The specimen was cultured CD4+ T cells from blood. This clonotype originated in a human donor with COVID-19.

The CDR3: CASSTPGGTGGLGYTF. In nucleotides, the CDR3 is TGTGCCAGCAGTACTCCCGGAGGGACAGGGGGCCTTGGCTACACCTTC. The chain combines TRBV12-3 or TRBV12-4 with TRBJ1-2; 12 nucleotides line up with TRBD1. With V trimmed by 5 bases and J by 7 bases, 11 bases remained unmatched. The CDR3 is 16 amino acids.